This T cell receptor beta chain was identified in a study of blood T cell repertoires in COVID-19. Assay: immunoSEQ multiplex PCR; the TCRdb copy retains only in-frame clones and omits some. Among about 280,000 clones listed, 88% were seen once. CDR1 LGHDT and CDR2 YNNKEL come from the germline V gene (reference sequence). Trimming removed 1 base from V and 1 base from J; junction bases left unmatched: 5. The CDR3 is 16 amino acids. The chain couples TRBV3-1 (or the pseudogene TRBV3-2) to TRBJ2-7; 9 bases line up with TRBD2. This sequence was found in a woman younger than 45 with COVID-19, enrolled during active disease. Sequencing was carried out using peripheral blood. The DNA for the CDR3 is TGTGCCAGCAGCCAAGGGGCGAGCGGGAGGTCCTACGAGCAGTACTTC. Translated: CASSQGASGRSYEQYF.